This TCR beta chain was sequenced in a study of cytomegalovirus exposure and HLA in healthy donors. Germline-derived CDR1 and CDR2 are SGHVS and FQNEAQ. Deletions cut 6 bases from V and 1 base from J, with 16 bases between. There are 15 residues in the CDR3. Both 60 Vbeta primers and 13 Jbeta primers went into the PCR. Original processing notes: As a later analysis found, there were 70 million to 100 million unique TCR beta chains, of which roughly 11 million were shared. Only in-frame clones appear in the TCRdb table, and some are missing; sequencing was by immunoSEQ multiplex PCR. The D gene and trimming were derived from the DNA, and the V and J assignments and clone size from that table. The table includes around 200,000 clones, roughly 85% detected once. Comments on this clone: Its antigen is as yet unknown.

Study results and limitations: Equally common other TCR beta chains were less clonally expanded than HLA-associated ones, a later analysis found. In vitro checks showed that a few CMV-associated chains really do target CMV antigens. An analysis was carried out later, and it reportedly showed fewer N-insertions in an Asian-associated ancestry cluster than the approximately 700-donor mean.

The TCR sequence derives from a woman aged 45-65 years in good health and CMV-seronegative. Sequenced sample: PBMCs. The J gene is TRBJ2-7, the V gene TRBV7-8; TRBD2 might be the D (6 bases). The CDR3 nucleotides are TGTGCCAGCAGACTTATGGAGGCGGGATCCTACGAGCAGTACTTC. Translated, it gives CASRLMEAGSYEQYF.